This T cell receptor beta chain emerged from a study of T-cell memory formation after mild COVID-19. Using its own MiXCR run on the 5' RACE reads, TCRdb lists one record per CDR3 protein. The sample includes around 450,000 distinct CDR3 sequences, 20% of them seen just once. This CDR3 contains 13 residues. V shed 7 bases and J shed 9 bases, with 16 bases lying between them. Germline loops: CDR1 LNHDA, CDR2 SQIVND (reference sequence). There are a few counts of this clonotype. This sequence was found in an adult woman who had mild COVID-19 (a few samples of this study predate the infection). Cell type and time point are not known. The chain employs TRBV19 and TRBJ2-1, with D tentatively TRBD2 (6 bases). Sequencing was performed on PBMCs or a T cell subset sorted from them (not recorded which). CDR3 DNA: TGTGCCAGTACCCCCCTAAGGGGAGGTGAGCAGTTCTTC. Amino acids: CASTPLRGGEQFF.